Listed below are T cell receptor beta chains from one sample, sequenced in a study of CD8 T cells in ankylosing spondylitis. TCRdb reanalysed the 5' RACE reads using MiXCR and keeps one entry per CDR3 protein. Altogether just over 350,000 distinct CDR3 sequences are present, roughly 22% being singletons, with the ten largest covering around 13%. The specimen sequenced was blood, either unsorted or a sorted T cell fraction (not recorded which). These TCRs come from a male donor with ankylosing spondylitis or in good health (not recorded which). The CDR3 runs from the conserved cysteine through the conserved F or W. A D gene is named only where the DNA matches it firmly. Clone size is given for some rows only: seen once, a few or many times, or a class if the clone is expanded.

v_gene: TRBV6-1; abundance: few; j_gene: TRBJ2-1; d_gene: NA; CDR3aa: CASSVSGVYNEQFF; CDR3nt: TGTGCCAGCAGTGTCAGCGGAGTCTACAATGAGCAGTTCTTC
v_gene: TRBV12-3/TRBV12-4; abundance: many; j_gene: TRBJ2-3; d_gene: NA; CDR3aa: CASSSWTSTDTQYF; CDR3nt: TGTGCCAGCAGTTCATGGACGAGCACAGATACGCAGTATTTT
v_gene: TRBV7-9; abundance: NA; j_gene: TRBJ2-1; d_gene: NA; CDR3aa: CASSSTSSNEQFF; CDR3nt: TGTGCCAGCAGCTCGACTAGTAGCAATGAGCAGTTCTTC
v_gene: TRBV10-3; abundance: NA; j_gene: TRBJ2-1; d_gene: NA; CDR3aa: CATSEGINEQFF; CDR3nt: TGTGCCACCTCAGAGGGTATCAATGAGCAGTTCTTC
v_gene: TRBV6-1; abundance: few; j_gene: TRBJ2-1; d_gene: NA; CDR3aa: CASHTGTNPNEQFF; CDR3nt: TGTGCCAGTCATACCGGGACAAACCCCAATGAGCAGTTCTTC
v_gene: TRBV7-9; abundance: few; j_gene: TRBJ2-3; d_gene: NA; CDR3aa: CASSSNREDLDTQYF; CDR3nt: TGTGCCAGCAGCTCCAACAGGGAGGATTTAGATACGCAGTATTTT
v_gene: TRBV30; abundance: few; j_gene: TRBJ1-2; d_gene: NA; CDR3aa: CAWSKNTNYGYTF; CDR3nt: TGTGCCTGGAGCAAAAACACTAACTATGGCTACACCTTC
v_gene: TRBV29-1; abundance: few; j_gene: TRBJ2-5; d_gene: NA; CDR3aa: CSVYLGGPETQYF; CDR3nt: TGCAGCGTGTACCTCGGGGGGCCGGAGACCCAGTACTTC
v_gene: TRBV29-1; abundance: few; j_gene: TRBJ2-4; d_gene: NA; CDR3aa: CSVDPGGIQYF; CDR3nt: TGCAGCGTTGACCCCGGGGGCATTCAGTACTTC
v_gene: TRBV28; abundance: few; j_gene: TRBJ1-5; d_gene: NA; CDR3aa: CASSQTGNPPQHF; CDR3nt: TGTGCCAGCAGTCAGACAGGTAACCCGCCCCAGCATTTT
v_gene: TRBV12-3/TRBV12-4; abundance: many; j_gene: TRBJ2-5; d_gene: NA; CDR3aa: CASSSKETQYF; CDR3nt: TGTGCCAGCAGCTCAAAAGAGACCCAGTACTTC
v_gene: TRBV12-3/TRBV12-4; abundance: NA; j_gene: TRBJ1-2; d_gene: TRBD1; CDR3aa: CARRQGASGGYTF; CDR3nt: TGTGCCAGAAGACAGGGGGCCTCGGGTGGCTACACCTTC
v_gene: TRBV30; abundance: NA; j_gene: TRBJ2-2; d_gene: NA; CDR3aa: CAWSVSGPGELFF; CDR3nt: TGTGCCTGGAGTGTTTCCGGGCCCGGGGAGCTGTTTTTT
v_gene: TRBV20-1; abundance: NA; j_gene: TRBJ1-2; d_gene: NA; CDR3aa: CSARARLRFYGYTF; CDR3nt: TGCAGTGCTAGAGCACGACTGCGTTTCTATGGCTACACCTTC
v_gene: TRBV12-3/TRBV12-4; abundance: NA; j_gene: TRBJ2-1; d_gene: NA; CDR3aa: CTSSLGAEQFF; CDR3nt: TGTACCAGCAGTTTAGGGGCGGAGCAGTTCTTC
v_gene: TRBV2; abundance: NA; j_gene: TRBJ2-1; d_gene: TRBD1; CDR3aa: CASIGTGDEQFF; CDR3nt: TGTGCCAGCATTGGCACAGGGGATGAGCAGTTCTTC
v_gene: TRBV5-1; abundance: NA; j_gene: TRBJ1-5; d_gene: NA; CDR3aa: CASIPWGGQGGRQPQHF; CDR3nt: TGCGCCAGCATCCCTTGGGGGGGGCAGGGTGGCCGTCAGCCCCAGCATTTT
v_gene: TRBV7-3; abundance: NA; j_gene: TRBJ2-2; d_gene: NA; CDR3aa: CASSGSVRLDSTGELFF; CDR3nt: TGTGCCAGCAGCGGGAGCGTGAGGTTGGATAGCACCGGGGAGCTGTTTTTT
v_gene: TRBV20-1; abundance: NA; j_gene: TRBJ2-5; d_gene: NA; CDR3aa: CSARDLQGLGETQYF; CDR3nt: TGCAGTGCTAGAGATCTACAGGGTCTAGGGGAGACCCAGTACTTC
v_gene: TRBV11-2; abundance: NA; j_gene: TRBJ2-3; d_gene: TRBD2; CDR3aa: CASNSPTPSGLSTDTQYF; CDR3nt: TGTGCCAGCAACTCACCTACGCCTAGCGGGCTCAGCACAGATACGCAGTATTTT
v_gene: TRBV28; abundance: NA; j_gene: TRBJ2-2; d_gene: TRBD2; CDR3aa: CATVALAGNTGELFF; CDR3nt: TGTGCCACCGTCGCACTAGCGGGGAACACCGGGGAGCTGTTTTTT
v_gene: TRBV12-3/TRBV12-4; abundance: few; j_gene: TRBJ1-6; d_gene: NA; CDR3aa: CASSPAGGNSPLHF; CDR3nt: TGTGCCAGCAGCCCAGCGGGGGGTAATTCACCCCTCCACTTT
v_gene: TRBV7-6; abundance: NA; j_gene: TRBJ2-5; d_gene: TRBD1; CDR3aa: CASSNPQRRQGVETQYF; CDR3nt: TGTGCCAGCAGCAACCCCCAACGCCGACAGGGTGTGGAGACCCAGTACTTC
v_gene: TRBV6-1; abundance: once; j_gene: TRBJ2-7; d_gene: NA; CDR3aa: CASSRGALEGEQYF; CDR3nt: TGTGCCAGCAGTCGAGGGGCCTTGGAGGGCGAGCAGTACTTC
v_gene: TRBV7-9; abundance: few; j_gene: TRBJ2-2; d_gene: TRBD2; CDR3aa: CASSLSGLAFPGELFF; CDR3nt: TGTGCCAGCAGTTTATCCGGACTAGCTTTTCCCGGGGAGCTGTTTTTT
v_gene: TRBV28; abundance: NA; j_gene: TRBJ1-5; d_gene: NA; CDR3aa: CASSFGTAKNQPQHF; CDR3nt: TGTGCCAGCAGTTTTGGAACAGCGAAAAATCAGCCCCAGCATTTT
v_gene: TRBV6-4; abundance: NA; j_gene: TRBJ2-3; d_gene: TRBD1; CDR3aa: CASSDSGTGDLGTQYF; CDR3nt: TGTGCCAGCAGTGACTCGGGCACAGGGGATTTGGGTACGCAGTATTTT
v_gene: TRBV12-3/TRBV12-4; abundance: NA; j_gene: TRBJ2-1; d_gene: TRBD1; CDR3aa: CASSARDRSSYNEQFF; CDR3nt: TGTGCCAGCAGTGCCCGGGACAGGAGCTCCTACAATGAGCAGTTCTTC
v_gene: TRBV6-5; abundance: few; j_gene: TRBJ2-3; d_gene: TRBD1; CDR3aa: CASSSPGTASTDTQYF; CDR3nt: TGTGCCAGCAGTTCCCCCGGGACAGCTAGCACAGATACGCAGTATTTT
v_gene: TRBV9; abundance: NA; j_gene: TRBJ2-3; d_gene: TRBD2; CDR3aa: CASSVMTSGSDTQYF; CDR3nt: TGTGCCAGCAGCGTAATGACTAGCGGGTCAGATACGCAGTATTTT
v_gene: TRBV5-1; abundance: few; j_gene: TRBJ2-3; d_gene: NA; CDR3aa: CASSFAAVTSTDTQYF; CDR3nt: TGCGCCAGCAGCTTTGCTGCGGTGACTAGCACAGATACGCAGTATTTT
v_gene: TRBV27; abundance: NA; j_gene: TRBJ2-7; d_gene: TRBD2; CDR3aa: CASSLLAGALFYEQYF; CDR3nt: TGTGCCAGCAGTTTACTAGCGGGGGCCCTTTTCTACGAGCAGTACTTC
v_gene: TRBV29-1; abundance: NA; j_gene: TRBJ2-7; d_gene: NA; CDR3aa: CSVAGDPYEQYF; CDR3nt: TGCAGCGTTGCCGGGGACCCCTACGAGCAGTACTTC
v_gene: TRBV7-8; abundance: few; j_gene: TRBJ2-3; d_gene: TRBD2; CDR3aa: CASSLPLVAGPTDTQYF; CDR3nt: TGTGCCAGCAGCTTACCTTTGGTAGCGGGGCCCACAGATACGCAGTATTTT
v_gene: TRBV25-1; abundance: NA; j_gene: TRBJ2-3; d_gene: NA; CDR3aa: CASMDRDFARGAQYF; CDR3nt: TGTGCCAGCATGGACCGGGACTTCGCAAGAGGGGCGCAGTATTTT
v_gene: TRBV20-1; abundance: few; j_gene: TRBJ2-7; d_gene: NA; CDR3aa: CSARRLRQYF; CDR3nt: TGCAGTGCTAGACGTTTACGGCAGTACTTC
v_gene: TRBV29-1; abundance: NA; j_gene: TRBJ2-7; d_gene: TRBD1; CDR3aa: CSVVGTGVSYEQYF; CDR3nt: TGCAGCGTTGTGGGGACAGGGGTTAGTTACGAGCAGTACTTC
v_gene: TRBV9; abundance: NA; j_gene: TRBJ2-5; d_gene: NA; CDR3aa: CASSSGGF; CDR3nt: TGTGCCAGCAGCTCCGGGGGTTTC
v_gene: TRBV7-9; abundance: NA; j_gene: TRBJ1-6; d_gene: NA; CDR3aa: CASCPTLNSPLHF; CDR3nt: TGTGCCAGCTGTCCGACCTTGAATTCACCCCTCCACTTT
v_gene: TRBV7-9; abundance: few; j_gene: TRBJ2-5; d_gene: NA; CDR3aa: CASNEQGWGETQYF; CDR3nt: TGTGCCAGCAACGAACAGGGCTGGGGGGAGACCCAGTACTTC
v_gene: TRBV6-1; abundance: NA; j_gene: TRBJ2-2; d_gene: NA; CDR3aa: CASSGWGARGTGELFF; CDR3nt: TGTGCCAGCAGTGGATGGGGGGCGCGGGGCACCGGGGAGCTGTTTTTT
v_gene: TRBV28; abundance: NA; j_gene: TRBJ2-7; d_gene: NA; CDR3aa: CASSTNYRAAYEQYF; CDR3nt: TGTGCCAGCAGTACCAATTACAGGGCCGCCTACGAGCAGTACTTC
v_gene: TRBV18; abundance: NA; j_gene: TRBJ2-7; d_gene: NA; CDR3aa: CASSPAQGQDYEQYF; CDR3nt: TGTGCCAGCTCACCAGCCCAGGGGCAGGACTACGAGCAGTACTTC
v_gene: TRBV4-1; abundance: NA; j_gene: TRBJ2-2; d_gene: TRBD1; CDR3aa: CASSPQGVWTGELFF; CDR3nt: TGCGCCAGCAGCCCGCAGGGGGTGTGGACCGGGGAGCTGTTTTTT
v_gene: TRBV20-1; abundance: NA; j_gene: TRBJ2-1; d_gene: TRBD2; CDR3aa: CCAIGLAGGDSYEQFF; CDR3nt: TGCTGTGCTATCGGACTAGCGGGGGGAGATTCCTATGAGCAGTTCTTC
v_gene: TRBV12-3/TRBV12-4; abundance: NA; j_gene: TRBJ2-5; d_gene: TRBD2; CDR3aa: CASSLPGTSSETQYF; CDR3nt: TGTGCCAGCAGTCTCCCGGGGACTAGCAGTGAGACCCAGTACTTC
v_gene: TRBV12-3/TRBV12-4; abundance: many; j_gene: TRBJ2-1; d_gene: TRBD1; CDR3aa: CASSSPGQGQFF; CDR3nt: TGTGCCAGCAGTTCCCCAGGACAGGGCCAGTTCTTC
v_gene: TRBV7-2; abundance: NA; j_gene: TRBJ2-5; d_gene: TRBD1; CDR3aa: CASSLVGQGGETQYF; CDR3nt: TGTGCCAGCAGCTTAGTTGGACAGGGAGGAGAGACCCAGTACTTC
v_gene: TRBV27; abundance: NA; j_gene: TRBJ2-1; d_gene: NA; CDR3aa: CASGLRRDEQFF; CDR3nt: TGTGCCAGCGGGCTTAGGAGGGATGAGCAGTTCTTC
v_gene: TRBV12-3/TRBV12-4; abundance: few; j_gene: TRBJ2-7; d_gene: TRBD2; CDR3aa: CASSFSSGGTEQYF; CDR3nt: TGTGCCAGCAGTTTCTCTAGCGGGGGGACTGAGCAGTACTTC
v_gene: TRBV7-2; abundance: NA; j_gene: TRBJ2-3; d_gene: NA; CDR3aa: CASSIGDPPDTQYF; CDR3nt: TGTGCCAGCAGCATAGGGGATCCCCCAGATACGCAGTATTTT
v_gene: TRBV30; abundance: NA; j_gene: TRBJ2-7; d_gene: NA; CDR3aa: CAWMTGPYEQYF; CDR3nt: TGTGCCTGGATGACAGGACCCTACGAGCAGTACTTC